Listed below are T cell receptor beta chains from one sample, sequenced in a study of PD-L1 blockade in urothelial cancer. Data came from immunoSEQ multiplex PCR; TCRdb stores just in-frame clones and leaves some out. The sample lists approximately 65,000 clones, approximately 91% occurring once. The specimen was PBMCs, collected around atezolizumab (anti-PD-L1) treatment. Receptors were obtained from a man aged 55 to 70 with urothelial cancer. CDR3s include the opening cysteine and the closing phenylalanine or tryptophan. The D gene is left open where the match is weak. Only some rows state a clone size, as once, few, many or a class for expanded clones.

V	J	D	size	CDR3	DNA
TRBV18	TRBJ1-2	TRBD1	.	CASSPQQGGGYTF	TGTGCCAGCTCACCACAACAGGGGGGCGGCTACACCTTC
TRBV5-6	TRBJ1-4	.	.	CASSSNEKLFF	TGTGCCAGCAGCTCTAACGAAAAACTGTTTTTT
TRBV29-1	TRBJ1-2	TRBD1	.	CSVEDRGRGANANYGYTF	TGCAGCGTTGAAGATCGGGGCAGGGGGGCCAACGCTAACTATGGCTACACCTTC
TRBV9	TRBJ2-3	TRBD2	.	CASSLAGVVDTQYF	TGTGCCAGCAGTTTGGCGGGGGTCGTGGATACGCAGTATTTT
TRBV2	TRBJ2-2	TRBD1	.	CASSGAPGQGTIGELFF	TGTGCCAGCTCGGGCGCACCGGGACAGGGTACCATCGGGGAGCTGTTTTTT
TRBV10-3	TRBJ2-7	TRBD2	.	CAISGGRGEQYF	TGTGCCATCAGTGGTGGGAGGGGCGAGCAGTACTTC
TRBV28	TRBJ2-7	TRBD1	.	CASRSTGGRYEQYF	TGTGCCAGCAGAAGTACAGGGGGCCGCTACGAGCAGTACTTC
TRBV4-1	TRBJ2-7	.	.	CASSQDDWTSYEQYF	TGCGCCAGCAGCCAAGATGATTGGACATCCTACGAGCAGTACTTC
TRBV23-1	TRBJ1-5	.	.	CASCRWGGESNQPQHF	TGCGCCAGCTGCCGCTGGGGGGGGGAGAGCAATCAGCCCCAGCATTTT
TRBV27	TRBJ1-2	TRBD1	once	CASSLEGGAYGYTF	TGTGCCAGCAGTTTGGAAGGGGGCGCCTATGGCTACACCTTC
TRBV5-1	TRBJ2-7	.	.	CASSSNYEQYF	TGCGCCAGCAGCTCAAACTACGAGCAGTACTTC
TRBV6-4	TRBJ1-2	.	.	CASSDSWGTYGYTF	TGTGCCAGCAGTGACTCGTGGGGCACCTATGGCTACACCTTC
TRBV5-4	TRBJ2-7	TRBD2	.	CASSFGTRAYEQYF	TGTGCCAGCAGCTTCGGGACTAGAGCCTACGAGCAGTACTTC
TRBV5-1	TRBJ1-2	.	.	CASSLVSSNYGYTF	TGCGCCAGCAGCTTGGTTAGTTCCAACTATGGCTACACCTTC
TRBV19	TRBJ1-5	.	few	CASSMGQGGIYSNQPQHF	TGTGCCAGTAGTATGGGGCAAGGTGGCATATATAGCAATCAGCCCCAGCATTTT
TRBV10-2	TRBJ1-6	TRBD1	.	CASSESTGTGASPLHF	TGCGCCAGCAGTGAGTCCACCGGGACAGGGGCTTCACCCCTCCACTTT
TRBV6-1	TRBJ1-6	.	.	CASSEGRDTLNSPLHF	TGTGCCAGCAGTGAAGGACGGGACACCTTAAATTCACCCCTCCACTTT
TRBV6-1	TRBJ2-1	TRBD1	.	CASSPGQSYNEQFF	TGTGCCAGCAGTCCGGGACAGTCGTACAATGAGCAGTTCTTC
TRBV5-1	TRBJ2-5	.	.	CASSSRTEETQYF	TGCGCCAGCAGCTCGCGGACAGAAGAGACCCAGTACTTC
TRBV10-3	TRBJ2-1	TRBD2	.	CAISFSGGGLYNEQFF	TGTGCCATCAGTTTTAGCGGGGGGGGACTATACAATGAGCAGTTCTTC
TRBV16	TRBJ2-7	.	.	CASSQSRYEQYF	TGTGCCAGCAGCCAATCGAGGTACGAGCAGTACTTC
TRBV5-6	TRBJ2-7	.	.	CASSSSPYEQYF	TGTGCCAGCAGCTCTTCCCCTTACGAGCAGTACTTC
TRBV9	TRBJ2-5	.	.	CASSVGGLAQETQYF	TGTGCCAGCAGCGTAGGGGGGCTAGCCCAAGAGACCCAGTACTTC
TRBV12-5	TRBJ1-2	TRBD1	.	CASGLDTGVYGYTF	TGTGCTAGTGGCCTTGACACAGGGGTCTATGGCTACACCTTC
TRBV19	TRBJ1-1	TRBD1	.	CASRDRELTEAFF	TGTGCCAGTCGGGACAGGGAGCTCACTGAAGCTTTCTTT
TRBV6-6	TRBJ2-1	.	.	CASCTGVIYEQFF	TGTGCCAGCTGCACGGGAGTCATCTATGAGCAGTTCTTC
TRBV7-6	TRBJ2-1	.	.	CASSTGFFDEQFF	TGTGCCAGCAGCACAGGGTTTTTCGATGAGCAGTTCTTC
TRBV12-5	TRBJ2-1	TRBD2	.	CASGQRGIVQFF	TGTGCTAGTGGTCAGCGGGGAATAGTGCAGTTCTTC
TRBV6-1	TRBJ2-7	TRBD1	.	CASSAGTGTYEQYF	TGTGCCAGCAGCGCCGGGACAGGGACCTACGAGCAGTACTTC
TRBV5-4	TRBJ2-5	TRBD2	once	CASALRGEKETQYF	TGTGCCAGCGCCTTACGGGGGGAGAAAGAGACCCAGTACTTC
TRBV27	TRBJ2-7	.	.	CASRPELSYYEQYF	TGTGCCAGCAGGCCCGAACTTTCCTACTACGAGCAGTACTTC
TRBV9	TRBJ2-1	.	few	CASSVQGLDNEQFF	TGTGCCAGCAGCGTACAGGGTTTGGACAATGAGCAGTTCTTC
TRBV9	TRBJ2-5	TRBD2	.	CASSLRLAGGRETQYF	TGTGCCAGCAGCCTAAGACTAGCGGGGGGGCGAGAGACCCAGTACTTC
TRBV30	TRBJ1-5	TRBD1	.	CAWSLDRRNQPQHF	TGTGCCTGGAGTCTGGACAGGAGAAATCAGCCCCAGCATTTT
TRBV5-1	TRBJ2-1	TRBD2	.	CASSGTSGNKYNEQFF	TGCGCCAGCAGCGGGACTAGCGGGAATAAGTACAATGAGCAGTTCTTC
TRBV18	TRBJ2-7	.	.	CASSPGYGQLALEQYF	TGTGCCAGCTCGCCAGGGTATGGGCAGCTCGCCCTCGAGCAGTACTTC
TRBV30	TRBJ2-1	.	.	CACRFNEQFF	TGTGCCTGCCGGTTCAATGAGCAGTTCTTC
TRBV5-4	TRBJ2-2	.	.	CASSLGRGLGGGELFF	TGTGCCAGCAGCTTGGGGCGGGGATTGGGCGGCGGGGAGCTGTTTTTT
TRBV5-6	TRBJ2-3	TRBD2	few	CASSLGTGGADTQYF	TGTGCCAGCAGCTTGGGTACGGGGGGGGCAGATACGCAGTATTTT
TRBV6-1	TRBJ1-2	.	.	CASSEAGGYTF	TGTGCCAGCAGTGAAGCCGGGGGCTACACCTTC
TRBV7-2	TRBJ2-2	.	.	CASSLNIGVGGTGELFF	TGTGCCAGCAGCTTAAACATCGGCGTGGGGGGCACCGGGGAGCTGTTTTTT
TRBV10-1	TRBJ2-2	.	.	CASSETTNTGELFF	TGCGCCAGCAGTGAAACTACGAACACCGGGGAGCTGTTTTTT
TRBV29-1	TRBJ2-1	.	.	CSVEPLRYSSYNEQFF	TGCAGCGTTGAACCCCTAAGATACAGCTCCTACAATGAGCAGTTCTTC
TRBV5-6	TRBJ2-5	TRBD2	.	CASSLRREGRETQYF	TGTGCCAGCAGCTTGCGGCGGGAGGGCCGAGAGACCCAGTACTTC
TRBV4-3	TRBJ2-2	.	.	CASSQELAGTGELFF	TGCGCCAGCAGCCAAGAACTAGCCGGAACCGGGGAGCTGTTTTTT
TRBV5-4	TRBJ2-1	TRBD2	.	CASRQAGGRYNEQFF	TGTGCCAGCAGGCAAGCGGGGGGGCGTTACAATGAGCAGTTCTTC